Listed here are 2 T cell receptor beta chains from one sample, sequenced in a study of blood T cell repertoires in COVID-19. Generated by immunoSEQ multiplex PCR, the TCRdb table keeps only in-frame clones and is missing some. The table records some 220,000 clones, roughly 90% of them present only once. Source material: PBMCs or T cells enriched from blood (not recorded which). The receptors here all came from a woman in her thirties or forties with acute COVID-19.

This clone was picked up one time. CDR3 nucleotide sequence: TGTGCCAGCAGTTACTCGACCGGGGATGGGTATGGCTACACCTTC. As protein: CASSYSTGDGYGYTF. The V gene is TRBV6-5, the J gene TRBJ1-2, with D unresolved. The CDR3 runs 15 residues. V lost 0 bases and J lost 5, with 13 bases in between. The germline V gene has CDR1 MNHEY and CDR2 SVGAGI.

The rearrangement joins TRBV4-1 to TRBJ1-2; no clear D gene. CDR3 size: 13 residues. Germline V gene data show CDR1 as MGHRA and CDR2 as YSYEKL. The V gene lost 1 base and the J gene lost 4 bases, with 7 bases spanning the gap. DNA for the CDR3: TGCGCCAGCAGCCAAGGTGGGCTCTATGGCTACACCTTC. Translating gives CASSQGGLYGYTF.